This T cell receptor (beta chain) was captured by sequencing in a study of control samples from healthy donors and cancer patients. CDR3 length: 13 amino acids. The germline V gene has CDR1 LGHNA and CDR2 YSLEER. V lost 1 base, J lost 5 bases, and 6 bases lay in between. Clones were read by immunoSEQ multiplex PCR, and TCRdb kept only the in-frame ones, dropping some. The sample lists approximately 150,000 clones, 90% to 95% occurring once. This clonotype was obtained from a man between 60 and 75 years old with colorectal cancer. Source material: PBMCs. This chain uses TRBV4-3 with TRBJ1-5; D gene ambiguous. CDR3 region: CASSQVVDQPQHF. The CDR3 nucleotides read TGCGCCAGCAGCCAAGTTGTGGATCAGCCCCAGCATTTT.